This T cell receptor beta chain was captured by sequencing in a study of control samples from healthy donors and cancer patients. The protocol was immunoSEQ multiplex PCR, while the TCRdb copy is restricted to in-frame clones and leaves out a portion. The sample gives roughly 29,000 clones, 70% to 80% of which show up once; less than 25% is in the top ten. Germline CDR1 MNHNY, CDR2 SVGAGI (reference sequence). Trimming pared 4 bases from V and 2 bases from J, leaving 14 bases between. CDR3 size: 15 residues. The sequenced sample consisted of PBMCs. This clonotype was obtained from a man between 60 and 70 years old with head and neck cancer. The gene calls are TRBV6-6 and TRBJ1-1; D might be TRBD1 (5 bases). The CDR3 nucleotides are TGTGCCAGCAGTTCCCGCCGACAGAATAACACTGAAGCTTTCTTT. It codes for CASSSRRQNNTEAFF.